This T cell receptor (beta chain) stems from a study of OX40 agonist ivuxolimab in advanced cancers. Study-wide background: The mean age was roughly 60 years, ranging from about 20 to 90, with about four fifths of participants male. In three patients, partial responses were observed, one with hepatocellular carcinoma and two with cutaneous melanoma.

Profiling relied on immunoSEQ multiplex PCR, and the TCRdb table lists in-frame clones only, not all of them. The repertoire holds 90,000 to 100,000 clones, with approximately 86% as singletons. A note on this clone: The antigen remains undetermined.

Germline V gene sequence: CDR1 SGHVT, CDR2 SQSDAQ. There are 17 residues in the CDR3. V lost 4 bases, J lost 0 bases, and 16 bases lay in between. General study points: CD4+ and CD8+ blood T cells expanded clonally by week 6 at 0.1 to 3.0 mg/kg.

V and J are TRBV7-4 and TRBJ1-5; no clear D. Sequences were derived from CD4+ or CD8+ T cells sorted from blood, sampled in a trial of the OX40 agonist ivuxolimab. The receptor was isolated from an adult with an advanced solid tumor such as melanoma, head and neck, liver or kidney cancer. The CDR3 bases are TGTGCCAGCAGCTCACTATTAACAGACGATAGCAATCAGCCCCAGCATTTT. Translation: CASSSLLTDDSNQPQHF. The full variable domain, its missing parts supplied by reference TRBV7-4 and TRBJ1-5, is GAGVSQSPRYKVAKRGRDVALRCDSISGHVTLYWYRQTLGQGSEVLTYSQSDAQRDKSGRPSGRFSAERPERSVSTLKIQRTEQGDSAVYLCASSSLLTDDSNQPQHFGDGTRLSIL.